This T cell receptor beta chain was identified in a study of control samples from healthy donors and cancer patients. Losses at the gene ends were 5 bases for V and 5 bases for J; bases not matched to a gene: 8. Germline V gene lookup returns CDR1 SGHNT and CDR2 YENEEA. The CDR3 contains 15 residues. This clone turned up a few times. Sequencing used immunoSEQ multiplex PCR; TCRdb keeps in-frame clones, though not all of them. The table records 150,000 to 200,000 clones, over 85% of them present only once. This receptor was identified in a man aged 25-45 years in good health. The source material was blood. The chain couples TRBV11-3 to TRBJ1-4; 7 nucleotides align to TRBD1. CDR3 sequence reads: CASSRGGGPNEKLFF. CDR3 DNA: TGTGCCAGCAGCCGGGGAGGGGGCCCGAATGAAAAACTGTTTTTT.